This entry lists 2 T cell receptor beta chains sequenced from one sample in a study of cytomegalovirus exposure and HLA in healthy donors. The study ran its PCR with 60 Vbeta and 13 Jbeta primers. Profiling relied on immunoSEQ multiplex PCR, and the TCRdb table lists in-frame clones only, not all of them. The table includes 150,000 to 200,000 clones, about 85% detected once. Sequencing used PBMCs. Receptor source: a boy aged 2-15 years in good health and CMV-seronegative.

The chain carries TRBV13 and TRBJ2-3; possible D gene TRBD1, 6 bases. The CDR3 is 16 amino acids. V lost 4 bases, J lost 8 bases, and 22 bases lay in between. Germline CDR1 is PRHDT and CDR2 is FYEKMQ (reference sequence). The CDR3 bases are TGTGCCAGCAGCTCCCCCTTAGGACAGCCACGAAGTACGCAGTATTTT. Amino acids: CASSSPLGQPRSTQYF.

The J gene is TRBJ2-4, the V gene TRBV28; no clear D gene. Trimming took off 3 bases at V and 1 base at J, with 7 bases between the two ends. Germline CDR1 is MDHEN and CDR2 is SYDVKM. This CDR3 is 14 amino acids long. Here the CDR3 reads CASSFPVAKNIQYF. CDR3 sequence (DNA): TGTGCCAGCAGTTTCCCGGTGGCCAAAAACATTCAGTACTTC.